Detailed here is one TCR beta chain. Its antigen is not known. V gave up 0 bases and J gave up 9 bases, with 11 bases separating them. The CDR3 length is 14 residues. Germline loops: CDR1 LGHNA, CDR2 YSLEER. The sample comes from a study of yellow fever vaccine responses in identical twins. General study findings and limits: Twins' vaccine T cell response reportedly seemed partly convergent, partly personalized.

TCRdb processed the RT-PCR reads anew with MiXCR; each CDR3 protein has one entry. The table has 2,000 to 2,500 distinct CDR3 sequences, about 80% seen once. Specimen: T cells from blood (PBMCs), unsorted or a sorted subset (not recorded which), collected before or after yellow fever vaccination (not recorded which). The receptor was derived from a female donor who received the yellow fever vaccine. This sequence joins TRBV4-3 and TRBJ2-2, with D perhaps TRBD2 (6 bases). The CDR3 loop is CASSQDIGGRELFF. The CDR3 bases are TGCGCCAGCAGCCAAGATATCGGGGGTCGGGAGCTGTTTTTT.